The rows below give T cell receptor beta chains drawn from one sample of a study of blood T cell repertoires in COVID-19. Method: immunoSEQ multiplex PCR; TCRdb's copy keeps in-frame clones and lacks some. The data hold under 500,000 clones, with roughly 91% observed a single time. Sequenced sample: peripheral blood. The origin of the receptors is a woman in her twenties or thirties with acute or convalescent COVID-19. CDR3s include the opening cysteine and the closing phenylalanine or tryptophan. A D gene is named only where the DNA matches it firmly. Clone size is stated in some rows and not others, as once, few, many or a class when expanded.

V	length	size	D	J	CDR3	DNA
TRBV2	14	-	-	TRBJ2-7	CASSAQRVSGEQYF	TGTGCCAGCAGTGCTCAGAGGGTGTCGGGCGAGCAGTACTTC
TRBV20-1	14	once	-	TRBJ1-1	CSASQLGRNTEAFF	TGCAGTGCTAGTCAGTTGGGCAGGAACACTGAAGCTTTCTTT
TRBV5-1	16	-	-	TRBJ2-3	CASSFWGGYTTDTQYF	TGCGCCAGCAGCTTTTGGGGGGGCTACACCACAGATACGCAGTATTTT
TRBV9	14	-	-	TRBJ2-2	CASSVVGDTGELFF	TGTGCCAGCAGCGTAGTGGGAGACACCGGGGAGCTGTTTTTT
TRBV28	15	-	TRBD1	TRBJ1-4	CASSPNRGLGEKLFF	TGTGCCAGCAGTCCAAACAGGGGGCTCGGAGAAAAACTGTTTTTT
TRBV5-1	14	-	-	TRBJ1-2	CASSLERSNYGYTF	TGCGCCAGCAGCTTGGAGCGGAGTAACTATGGCTACACCTTC
TRBV28	16	-	TRBD1	TRBJ1-5	CASSLSGTGGNQPQHF	TGTGCCAGCAGTTTATCTGGGACAGGGGGGAATCAGCCCCAGCATTTT
TRBV24-1	13	once	-	TRBJ1-5	CATSKGSNQPQHF	TGTGCCACCAGTAAGGGGAGCAATCAGCCCCAGCATTTT
TRBV11-2	15	once	-	TRBJ1-2	CASSLEWQGFNGYTF	TGTGCCAGCAGCTTAGAGTGGCAGGGGTTTAATGGCTACACCTTC
TRBV7-3	15	-	TRBD2	TRBJ2-7	CASSTERGGQYEQYF	TGTGCCAGCAGCACCGAGCGGGGGGGCCAGTACGAGCAGTACTTC
TRBV6-6	15	-	TRBD1	TRBJ1-1	CASSHIQGANTEAFF	TGTGCCAGCAGCCATATACAGGGGGCAAACACTGAAGCTTTCTTT
TRBV7-8	14	-	-	TRBJ2-4	CASSLGGAKNIQYF	TGTGCCAGCAGCTTGGGGGGAGCCAAAAACATTCAGTACTTC
TRBV3-1/TRBV3-2	15	-	TRBD1	TRBJ1-5	CASSQATGPNQPQHF	TGTGCCAGCAGCCAGGCGACAGGGCCCAATCAGCCCCAGCATTTT
TRBV24-1	15	-	-	TRBJ2-2	CATSSQQGGSGELFF	TGTGCCACCAGTTCCCAGCAGGGGGGATCCGGGGAGCTGTTTTTT
TRBV15	15	-	-	TRBJ1-6	CATSRDSNTASPLHF	TGTGCCACCAGCAGAGATTCCAATACTGCTTCACCCCTCCACTTT
TRBV5-1	17	-	TRBD1	TRBJ2-2	CASSSPWTGPDTGELFF	TGCGCCAGCAGCTCGCCATGGACAGGCCCAGACACCGGGGAGCTGTTTTTT